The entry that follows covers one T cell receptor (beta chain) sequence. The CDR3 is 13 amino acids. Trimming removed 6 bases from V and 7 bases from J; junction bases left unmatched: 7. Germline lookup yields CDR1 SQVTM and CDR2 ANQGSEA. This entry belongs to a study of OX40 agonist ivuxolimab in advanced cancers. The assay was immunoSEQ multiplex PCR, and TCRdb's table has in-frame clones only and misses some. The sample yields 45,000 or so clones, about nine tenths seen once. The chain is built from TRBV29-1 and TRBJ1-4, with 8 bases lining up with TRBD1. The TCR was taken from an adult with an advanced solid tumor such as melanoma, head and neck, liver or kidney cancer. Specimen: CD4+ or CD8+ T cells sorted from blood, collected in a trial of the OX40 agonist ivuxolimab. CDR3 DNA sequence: TGCAGCGTGGGGACAGGCGGCGTTGAAAAACTGTTTTTT. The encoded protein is CSVGTGGVEKLFF.